This T cell receptor beta chain is drawn from a study of CXCR3-negative and CXCR3-positive naive CD8 T cells. Study-wide results and caveats: Naive cells that were CXCR3-positive had more hydrophobic TRB CDR3s (compared with CXCR3-negative naive cells). For the naive subsets, surface CD5 was similar, and TCR strength was inferred from TRB CDR3 properties.

Naive CD8+ T lymphocytes were specified as CD45RO-CCR7+CD27+CD95-. The CDR3 covers 14 residues. In germline, CDR1 is MDHEN, CDR2 SYDVKM. Via 5' RACE with UMI labels, TRB cDNA libraries were prepared. TCRdb re-called the 5' RACE reads and shows each CDR3 protein once, DNA omitted. The sample table includes roughly 130,000 distinct CDR3 sequences. With regard to this clonotype: As yet, its antigen is unknown.

This TCR was recovered from a human donor in good health. Some clones in this sample may be carry-over from other donors' samples. V and J are TRBV28 and TRBJ2-1; TCRdb returns TRBD2, unconfirmable since there is no DNA. Specimen: naive CXCR3+ CD8+ T cells from blood. Specified subset: CD45RO-CCR7+CD27+CD95- naive CD8+ T cells expressing CXCR3 (TNR3+). The CDR3 region is CASTMTSGANEQFF.